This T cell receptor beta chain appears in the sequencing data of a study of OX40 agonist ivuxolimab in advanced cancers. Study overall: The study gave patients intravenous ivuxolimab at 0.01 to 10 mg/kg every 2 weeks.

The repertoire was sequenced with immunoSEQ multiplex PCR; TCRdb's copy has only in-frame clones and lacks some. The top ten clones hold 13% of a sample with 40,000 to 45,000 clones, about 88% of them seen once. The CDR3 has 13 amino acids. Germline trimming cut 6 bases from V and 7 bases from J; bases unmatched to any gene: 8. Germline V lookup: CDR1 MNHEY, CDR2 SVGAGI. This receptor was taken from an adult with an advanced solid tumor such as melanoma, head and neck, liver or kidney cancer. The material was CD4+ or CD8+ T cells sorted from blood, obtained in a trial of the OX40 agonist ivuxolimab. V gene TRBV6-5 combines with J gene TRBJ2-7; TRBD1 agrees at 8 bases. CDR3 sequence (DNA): TGTGCCAGCAGAACTCAGGGGGCTAGGGAGCAGTACTTC. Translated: CASRTQGAREQYF.